Below, 23 T cell receptor beta chains from the same sample are listed, as sequenced in a study of cytomegalovirus exposure and HLA in healthy donors. Researchers ran the PCR with 60 Vbeta and 13 Jbeta primers. The table came from immunoSEQ multiplex PCR; TCRdb's copy has only in-frame clones and leaves some out. The repertoire holds roughly 140,000 clones, 55% to 80% seen once, with 6% to 8.5% in the top ten. Sequencing used PBMCs. The receptors shown here come from a woman aged 55-70 years in good health and CMV-seropositive.

The genes are TRBV5-1 and TRBJ1-1; a possible D gene is TRBD1 (6 bases). The germline gives CDR1 SGHRS, CDR2 YFSETQ. Trimming removed 4 bases at V and 5 bases at J, with 15 bases between. CDR3 length equals 14 residues. The CDR3 DNA follows: TGCGCCAGCAGCATAACAGGGACGGTAACTGAAGCTTTCTTT. It is translated as CASSITGTVTEAFF.

This rearrangement joins TRBV29-1 to TRBJ1-1, with 8 nucleotides matching TRBD1. Per the germline V gene, CDR1 is SQVTM and CDR2 is ANQGSEA. J gave up 6 bases and V 1 base, and 4 bases lay outside the gene matches. This CDR3 comprises 13 residues. Here the CDR3 DNA reads TGCAGCGTTGAAGCAGGGGGCAGATCTGAAGCTTTCTTT. It is translated as CSVEAGGRSEAFF. Based on the CDR3 plus reference TRBV29-1 and TRBJ1-1, the full variable domain is SAVISQKPSRDICQRGTSLTIQCQVDSQVTMMFWYRQQPGQSLTLIATANQGSEATYESGFVIDKFPISRPNLTFSTLTVSNMSPEDSSIYLCSVEAGGRSEAFFGQGTRLTVV.

The V and J genes are TRBV27 and TRBJ2-1, with D possibly TRBD1 on 6 matching bases. The V gene lost 7 bases and the J gene lost 1 base, with 23 bases spanning the gap. In germline, CDR1 is MNHEY, CDR2 SMNVEV (reference sequence). This CDR3 contains 18 residues. The CDR3 is CASNPMGQGLGSYNEQFF. The CDR3 DNA follows: TGTGCCAGCAACCCCATGGGCCAGGGGCTAGGATCCTACAATGAGCAGTTCTTC.

The gene calls are TRBV28 and TRBJ1-5; TRBD1 agrees at 8 bases. J was trimmed by 2 bases and V by 9 bases; bases with no gene match: 9. CDR3 length: 15 residues. CDR1 is MDHEN, CDR2 SYDVKM, per germline. Here the CDR3 reads CASMTGAEGNQPQHF. CDR3 DNA: TGTGCCAGTATGACAGGGGCAGAGGGCAATCAGCCCCAGCATTTT.

The genes are TRBV6-1 and TRBJ2-1; maybe TRBD2 (5 bases). V was trimmed by 1 base and J by 5 bases, leaving 9 bases between them. CDR1 MNHNS and CDR2 SASEGT come from the germline V gene. The CDR3 sequence is 14 residues long. DNA of the CDR3: TGTGCCAGCAGTGAAGTGGAAGCGGACAATGAGCAGTTCTTC. Amino acid sequence: CASSEVEADNEQFF.

The rearrangement links TRBV7-9 to TRBJ2-7, with 7 bases identical to TRBD1. V lost 1 base and J lost 6; bases outside the gene matches: 3. The CDR3 length is 13 residues. The germline V gene encodes CDR1 SEHNR and CDR2 FQNEAQ (reference sequence). CDR3 nucleotide sequence: TGTGCCAGCAGCTTAGTAGGGGGCCGCGAGCAGTACTTC. Translated: CASSLVGGREQYF.

This clone came up once. CDR3 in amino acids: CASSLETGAQYF. CDR3 in DNA: TGCGCCAGCAGCTTGGAAACAGGCGCGCAGTACTTC. This chain uses TRBV5-1 with TRBJ2-7, with D possibly matching TRBD1 (5 bases). CDR1 SGHRS and CDR2 YFSETQ come from the germline V gene. Trimming cost V 0 bases and J 9 bases, with 10 bases left between them. This CDR3 spans 12 amino acids.

The chain joins TRBV6-6 to TRBJ1-2, with TRBD1 identical over 9 bases. V dropped 6 bases and J dropped 8; count of bases not matched to a gene: 7. This CDR3 has 13 residues. In germline, CDR1 is MNHNY, CDR2 SVGAGI (reference sequence). CDR3 sequence: CASRGQGLDGYTF. The CDR3, as DNA: TGTGCCAGCAGGGGACAGGGACTCGACGGCTACACCTTC.

This clone was seen a few times. This chain joins TRBV5-1 and TRBJ2-2; 9 nucleotides align to TRBD1. V trimming: 0 bases; J trimming: 7 bases; junction bases outside the gene matches: 10. Germline V gives CDR1 SGHRS, CDR2 YFSETQ. There are 17 residues in the CDR3. The CDR3 here is CASSLAGTGMIGGELFF. Written as DNA, the CDR3 is TGCGCCAGCAGCTTGGCCGGGACAGGGATGATAGGCGGGGAGCTGTTTTTT.

This clone was counted a few times. The chain joins TRBV6-5 to TRBJ1-1; D is possibly TRBD1 (5 bases). The CDR3 extends over 15 amino acids. Germline-derived CDR1 and CDR2 are MNHEY and SVGAGI. Trimming took 3 bases from V and 6 from J, leaving 17 bases between them. The CDR3 region is CASSYNQQVGSEAFF. In nucleotides, the CDR3 is TGTGCCAGCAGTTATAACCAACAGGTGGGGTCTGAAGCTTTCTTT.

V gene TRBV5-5 combines with J gene TRBJ2-5; perhaps TRBD1 as D (6 bases). Germline CDR1 reads SGHKS; CDR2 reads YYEKEE (reference sequence). This CDR3 is built from 13 residues. V was cut by 2 bases and J by 5 bases, with 10 bases left in between. In nucleotides, the CDR3 is TGTGCCAGCAGCTTTTGGGGGCTGGAGACCCAGTACTTC. Translated, it gives CASSFWGLETQYF.

In this sample, this clone turned up a few times. V is TRBV7-9 and J is TRBJ1-5; 8 bases align to TRBD1. Trimming at V came to 5 bases and at J to 7 bases, leaving 1 base not matched to a gene. This CDR3 contains 12 residues. Germline V gives CDR1 SEHNR, CDR2 FQNEAQ (reference sequence). CDR3 sequence (DNA): TGTGCCAGCAGCGACAGGGGACAGCCCCAGCATTTT. Protein sequence: CASSDRGQPQHF.

CDR3 sequence: CASSSPSGKVLDQYF. CDR3 nucleotides: TGTGCCAGCAGCTCACCTAGCGGCAAGGTTTTGGACCAGTACTTC. The rearrangement joins TRBV7-2 to TRBJ2-5; TRBD2 agrees at 7 bases. Losses at the gene ends were 4 bases for V and 10 bases for J; bases not matched to a gene: 15. Germline loops: CDR1 SGHTA, CDR2 FQGNSA. This CDR3 has 15 amino acids.

This clone was seen only once. The chain couples TRBV28 to TRBJ2-5, with no clear D. This CDR3 spans 15 amino acids. Germline CDR1 reads MDHEN; CDR2 reads SYDVKM. The V end was cut by 6 bases, the J end by 7 bases, with 21 bases between. CDR3 sequence (DNA): TGTGCCAGCAGCCCCCGGCTGGCCCTTACGGGGACCCAGTACTTC. Its translation: CASSPRLALTGTQYF.

The chain links TRBV28 to TRBJ2-7; D is unresolved. CDR1 and CDR2 (germline): MDHEN, SYDVKM. V lost 2 bases and J lost 2, with 7 bases in between. The CDR3 has 13 residues. CDR3 in DNA: TGTGCCAGCAGTTTAGCACAACCCTACGAGCAGTACTTC. Protein: CASSLAQPYEQYF.

The CDR3 reads CASSVGVLGGERAFF. The CDR3 region has the DNA TGTGCCAGCAGCGTAGGAGTATTAGGGGGTGAAAGAGCGTTCTTC. This chain uses TRBV9 with TRBJ2-1; D is perhaps TRBD1 (6 bases). The CDR3 is 15 residues long. CDR1 and CDR2 from the germline V gene are SGDLS and YYNGEE. V dropped 0 bases and J dropped 15 bases, with 22 bases sitting between them. The full variable domain, in which reference TRBV9 and TRBJ2-1 provide the parts outside the CDR3, is DSGVTQTPKHLITATGQRVTLRCSPRSGDLSVYWYQQSLDQGLQFLIQYYNGEERAKGNILERFSAQQFPDLHSELNLSSLELGDSALYFCASSVGVLGGERAFFGPGTRLTVL.

J is TRBJ2-1 and V is TRBV11-2, with TRBD2 matching 7 bases. Germline V CDR1 and CDR2: SGHAT, FQNNGV. V shed 1 base, J shed 10 bases, and the junction held 7 bases outside the gene matches. CDR3 length equals 14 residues. The chain's CDR3 is CASSLGTRLIEQFF. The CDR3 DNA follows: TGTGCCAGCAGCTTAGGGACTAGGCTGATCGAGCAGTTCTTC.

This clone was seen more than once but under ten times. J is TRBJ1-2 and V is TRBV29-1, with a possible D match to TRBD1 (6 bases). Germline V gene sequence: CDR1 SQVTM, CDR2 ANQGSEA. The CDR3 is 13 amino acids. V lost 7 bases and J lost 7, with 19 bases in between. CDR3 DNA sequence: TGCAGCGGAGGAGGGGGGGGAAAAGGTGGCTACACCTTC. It is translated as CSGGGGGKGGYTF.

This chain links TRBV28 with TRBJ1-2; maybe TRBD1 (6 bases). The CDR3 extends over 13 amino acids. Germline loops: CDR1 MDHEN, CDR2 SYDVKM. V was pared by 7 bases and J by 8 bases, with 17 bases between. The CDR3: CASTTGGARGYTF. In DNA, the CDR3 is TGTGCCAGCACCACGGGGGGCGCGAGGGGCTACACCTTC.

This chain uses TRBV28 with TRBJ1-4, with 12 bases lining up with TRBD1. Per the germline V gene, CDR1 is MDHEN and CDR2 is SYDVKM. This CDR3 is 14 amino acids long. Trimming at V came to 4 bases and at J to 8 bases, leaving 2 bases not matched to a gene. The CDR3, as DNA: TGTGCCAGCAGTTCGGGACAGGGGGCGGAAAAACTGTTTTTT. This sequence encodes CASSSGQGAEKLFF.

This clone was seen only a few times. The genes are TRBV10-2 and TRBJ2-3; possibly TRBD1 for D (6 bases). Germline CDR1 and CDR2: WSHSY and SAAADI. The V end lost 7 bases, the J end lost 5 bases, and 16 bases lay between the germline ends. The CDR3 runs 14 residues. DNA of the CDR3: TGCGCCAGCAAAAAGACAGGAGAAAAAGATACGCAGTATTTT. This codes for CASKKTGEKDTQYF.

This clone was seen once. The rearrangement joins TRBV6-1 to TRBJ2-1, with 10 bases identical to TRBD2. The V segment lost 3 bases and the J segment 9 bases; nucleotides outside the gene matches: 11. The CDR3 length is 16 residues. In germline, CDR1 is MNHNS, CDR2 SASEGT. The CDR3 is CASSDLAGGGHVEQFF. Written as DNA, the CDR3 is TGTGCCAGCAGTGATTTAGCGGGAGGAGGTCACGTTGAGCAGTTCTTC.

The V gene is TRBV7-2, the J gene TRBJ1-2; 7 bases line up with TRBD1. V lost 4 bases and J lost 0; bases outside the gene matches: 5. CDR3 length: 15 residues. Per the germline V gene, CDR1 is SGHTA and CDR2 is FQGNSA. CDR3 nucleotide sequence: TGTGCCAGCAGCTCCGGACAGGCCGCTAACTATGGCTACACCTTC. Protein: CASSSGQAANYGYTF.